Given below is one T cell receptor (beta chain) in context. Deletions cut 2 bases from V and 5 bases from J, with 11 bases between. The CDR3 is 14 residues long. Per germline, CDR1 SGHNT and CDR2 YYREEE (reference sequence). Sequencing used immunoSEQ multiplex PCR; TCRdb keeps in-frame clones, though not all of them. The sample holds 150,000 to 200,000 clones, around 90% seen once. The data derive from a study of control samples from healthy donors and cancer patients. Sequenced material: blood. The TCR comes from a woman between 50 and 59 years old in good health. The chain couples TRBV5-4 to TRBJ2-1; D is uncertain. CDR3 region: CASSFGRVDNEQFF. For the CDR3, the DNA is TGTGCCAGCAGCTTTGGTAGGGTAGACAATGAGCAGTTCTTC.